These 7 T cell receptor beta chains were all obtained from the same sample, sequenced in a study of response to subunit inactivated influenza vaccine. MiXCR was run by TCRdb on the RT-PCR reads, yielding one entry per CDR3 protein. The table records about 190,000 distinct CDR3 sequences, roughly 14% of them present only once. Material: CD8+ T cells sorted from PBMCs, obtained around 5 days after vaccination. These receptor sequences come from a man aged 50 to 59 who received an inactivated influenza vaccine.

As concerns this clonotype: A junction end diverges from the germline sequence, so it may reflect a read error. The chain has TRBV27 and TRBJ2-3; TRBD2 might be the D (6 bases). CDR1 is MNHEY and CDR2 is SMNVEV in the germline V gene (reference sequence). The CDR3 sequence is 13 residues long. Written as DNA, the CDR3 is TGTGCCAGCAGTTTAATTTGGGGACTGGACCTTTTCTTT. Protein: CASSLIWGLDLFF.

The chain employs TRBV10-3 and TRBJ2-7; D is perhaps TRBD2 (5 bases). The CDR3 is 14 amino acids. Germline-derived CDR1 and CDR2 are ENHRY and SYGVKD. Trimming cost V 2 bases and J 0 bases, with 8 bases left between them. The CDR3, as DNA: TGTGCCATCAGTGAGGGACTTTCCTCCTACGAGCAGTACTTC. It specifies CAISEGLSSYEQYF.

Only a few counts were recorded for this clonotype. The chain has TRBV5-8 and TRBJ2-1, with TRBD2 identical over 7 bases. J was trimmed by 6 bases and V by 1 base; bases with no gene match: 10. There are 16 residues in the CDR3. CDR1 and CDR2 (germline): SGHTS, YDEGEE. The CDR3 nucleotides read TGTGCCAGCAGCTTGAGCGGGTCAACGGGAGGCAATGAGCAGTTCTTC. It translates to CASSLSGSTGGNEQFF.

This chain joins TRBV12-3 or TRBV12-4 and TRBJ2-2, with a weak D call TRBD1 (6 bases). This CDR3 is built from 14 residues. Trimming removed 2 bases from V and 5 bases from J, with 9 bases in between. This CDR3 is CASSLIQGTGELFF. In DNA, the CDR3 is TGTGCCAGCAGTTTAATCCAGGGGACCGGGGAGCTGTTTTTT.

Only a few counts were recorded for this clonotype. The chain recombines TRBV4-3 with TRBJ2-1; 7 positions agree with TRBD1. CDR3 length equals 15 residues. Germline V lookup: CDR1 LGHNA, CDR2 YSLEER. After removal of 1 base from V and 3 bases from J, the junction contained 3 bases not matched to a gene. The CDR3 DNA reads TGCGCCAGCAGCCAAGGGGACAGAGTCTACAATGAGCAGTTCTTC. It yields the protein CASSQGDRVYNEQFF.

The rearrangement links TRBV6-5 to TRBJ2-1, with D possibly matching TRBD2 (6 bases). Germline V lookup: CDR1 MNHEY, CDR2 SVGAGI. CDR3 length equals 14 residues. Trimming shortened V by 2 bases and J by 6 bases, and 11 bases separated the two germline ends. The CDR3 coding sequence is TGTGCCAGCAGTTACGCGGGAACGGGCAATGAGCAGTTCTTC. Translated: CASSYAGTGNEQFF.

The chain uses TRBV20-1 and TRBJ1-5; 7 nucleotides align to TRBD1. Germline values: CDR1 DFQATT, CDR2 SNEGSKA (reference sequence). V lost 6 bases to trimming and J lost 4 bases; unmatched junction nucleotides: 9. This CDR3 region has 14 residues. The CDR3 loop is CSAPTGYRNQPQHF. In DNA, the CDR3 is TGCAGTGCCCCGACAGGGTATAGGAATCAGCCCCAGCATTTT.